This entry lists 31 T cell receptor beta chains sequenced from one sample in a study of CXCR3-negative and CXCR3-positive naive CD8 T cells. The TRB cDNA libraries were prepared by 5' RACE with UMI labels. From the 5' RACE reads, TCRdb lists one entry per CDR3 protein and no DNA. This listing includes tens of thousands of distinct CDR3 sequences. The material sequenced was naive CXCR3- CD8+ T cells from blood. The subset: CD45RO-CCR7+CD27+CD95- naive CD8+ T cells lacking CXCR3 (TNR3-). The source of these receptors is a human donor in good health. Some clones in this sample may be carry-over from other donors' samples.

The J gene is TRBJ1-1, the V gene TRBV7-2; TCRdb names TRBD1, which stays unverified in the absence of DNA. Germline V lookup: CDR1 SGHTA, CDR2 FQGNSA. This CDR3 comprises 14 residues. The CDR3 is CASSSGQMSTEAFF.

The rearrangement uses TRBV7-9 and TRBJ1-1; TCRdb calls TRBD1, which cannot be checked without DNA. The CDR3 length is 14 residues. Germline values: CDR1 SEHNR, CDR2 FQNEAQ (reference sequence). The CDR3 region is CASGGGQGGTEAFF.

The chain has TRBV7-7 and TRBJ2-1; TCRdb's D call of TRBD1 is untestable without DNA. The CDR3 has 15 residues. Germline CDR1 reads SSHAT; CDR2 reads FNYEAQ (reference sequence). This chain's CDR3 is CASSGGPSTFDEQFF.

The chain has TRBV29-1 and TRBJ2-5; TCRdb indicates TRBD2, and absent DNA this call remains unverified. This CDR3 comprises 13 residues. CDR1 and CDR2 (germline): SQVTM, ANQGSEA. The chain's CDR3 is CSVLGDDGETQYF.

The CDR3 loop reads CASSSTDYQETQYF. J is TRBJ2-5 and V is TRBV12-3 or TRBV12-4; TCRdb's D gene call, TRBD1, goes unchecked for lack of DNA. This CDR3 is 14 amino acids long.

The CDR3 is CASSTGSEGEQYF. The J gene is TRBJ2-7, the V gene TRBV9; checking the TCRdb D call of TRBD1 is not possible without DNA. The V gene's germline CDR1 is SGDLS and CDR2 YYNGEE. This CDR3 is built from 13 residues.

This chain uses TRBV28 with TRBJ2-1. Germline V gives CDR1 MDHEN, CDR2 SYDVKM. CDR3 size: 15 residues. This chain's CDR3 is CASRPAGASYNEQFF.

The V and J genes are TRBV14 and TRBJ2-1. The CDR3 totals 13 residues. Germline V lookup: CDR1 SGHDN, CDR2 FVKESK. This chain's CDR3 is CASSQQTRHEQFF.

This chain uses TRBV12-3 or TRBV12-4 with TRBJ1-4. The CDR3 covers 15 residues. CDR3 residues: CASSPEKETNEKLFF.

CDR3 sequence reads: CASSYEGASTEAFF. J is TRBJ1-1 and V is TRBV6-2 or TRBV6-3; TCRdb picks TRBD1, but there is no DNA to check that call. CDR1 and CDR2 from the germline V gene are MNHEY and SVGEGT. The CDR3 covers 14 residues.

The chain links TRBV29-1 to TRBJ2-7; TCRdb indicates TRBD1, and absent DNA this call remains unverified. Germline CDR1 and CDR2: SQVTM and ANQGSEA. The CDR3 is made up of 14 amino acids. The chain's CDR3 is CSVYDRVLSYEQYF.

The chain couples TRBV6-4 to TRBJ2-1; TCRdb proposes TRBD2, but this gene call is untestable without DNA. CDR3 length equals 16 residues. Germline V gene sequence: CDR1 MRHNA, CDR2 SNTAGT. The CDR3 reads CASSEYGTSGDNEQFF.

The J gene is TRBJ1-1, the V gene TRBV20-1. This CDR3 has 14 amino acids. Looked up from germline, CDR1 is DFQATT and CDR2 is SNEGSKA (reference sequence). CDR3 loop: CSAREGGRNTEAFF.

The CDR3 loop is CASSERQASYEQYF. The chain employs TRBV2 and TRBJ2-7. Germline CDR1 and CDR2: SNHLY and FYNNEI. This CDR3 has 14 residues.

The gene calls are TRBV6-6 and TRBJ2-2; TCRdb's assignment of TRBD1 cannot be checked, as there is no DNA. The CDR3 consists of 15 residues. Germline V gene lookup returns CDR1 MNHNY and CDR2 SVGAGI (reference sequence). The CDR3: CASSSGQGAGGELFF.

The V call is TRBV29-1, the J call TRBJ1-4; the D call from TCRdb, TRBD1, cannot be confirmed without DNA. CDR1 SQVTM and CDR2 ANQGSEA come from the germline V gene. CDR3 length: 13 amino acids. The CDR3 region is CSAGGSYNEKLFF.

The V call is TRBV5-1, the J call TRBJ2-2. The CDR3 sequence is 17 residues long. From germline, CDR1 is SGHRS and CDR2 YFSETQ. The CDR3 loop reads CASSLDVGLPNTGELFF.

The V gene is TRBV7-3, the J gene TRBJ2-7. CDR1 and CDR2 (germline): SGHTA, FQGTGA. The CDR3 covers 15 residues. The CDR3 sequence: CASSSTHSASYEQYF.

The rearrangement joins TRBV5-1 to TRBJ2-2; TCRdb's D gene call, TRBD1, goes unchecked for lack of DNA. Germline CDR1 SGHRS, CDR2 YFSETQ. This CDR3 comprises 17 residues. CDR3 region: CASSVPLGTENTGELFF.

The V and J genes are TRBV7-6 and TRBJ2-7; the TCRdb call, TRBD1, lacks DNA for checking. This CDR3 has 14 amino acids. Germline loops: CDR1 SGHVS, CDR2 FNYEAQ. This chain's CDR3 is CASSKGQGLYEQYF.

The chain uses TRBV7-6 and TRBJ2-3; the TCRdb D gene call, TRBD1, has no DNA to confirm it. Germline V gene lookup returns CDR1 SGHVS and CDR2 FNYEAQ. This CDR3 spans 14 amino acids. This chain's CDR3 is CASRGPGRPDTQYF.

V gene TRBV29-1 combines with J gene TRBJ2-2; lacking DNA, the TRBD1 call made by TCRdb goes unchecked. Per the germline V gene, CDR1 is SQVTM and CDR2 is ANQGSEA. The CDR3 has 14 amino acids. CDR3 residues: CSGFVKGGTGELFF.

V usage is TRBV6-5 and J usage is TRBJ2-7; TCRdb's assignment of TRBD1 cannot be checked, as there is no DNA. The germline gives CDR1 MNHEY, CDR2 SVGAGI. CDR3 length: 17 amino acids. This CDR3 reads CASSYSQFPEGFYEQYF.

The J gene is TRBJ2-7, the V gene TRBV29-1; the D call of TRBD1 rests on TCRdb alone, since no DNA is present to check it. The CDR3 totals 12 residues. Germline-derived CDR1 and CDR2 are SQVTM and ANQGSEA. The CDR3: CSVLGQSYEQYF.

The chain joins TRBV15 to TRBJ2-2. CDR3 length: 13 residues. The germline gives CDR1 LNHNV, CDR2 YYDKDF (reference sequence). The CDR3: CATSREGTGELFF.

The V call is TRBV28, the J call TRBJ2-1; the TRBD2 assignment by TCRdb is unverifiable without DNA. The length of the CDR3 is 14 residues. Looked up from germline, CDR1 is MDHEN and CDR2 is SYDVKM. This chain's CDR3 is CASSLGLAGAWGFF.

The J gene is TRBJ2-3, the V gene TRBV2; no DNA is available, so the TRBD1 call from TCRdb remains unchecked. The CDR3 extends over 17 amino acids. CDR1 is SNHLY and CDR2 is FYNNEI in the germline V gene. The CDR3 loop reads CASSEARTGTRTDTQYF.

The rearrangement links TRBV29-1 to TRBJ2-1; the D gene TCRdb calls, TRBD2, cannot be checked with no DNA. The germline gives CDR1 SQVTM, CDR2 ANQGSEA. The CDR3 contains 11 residues. The CDR3: CRASGVNEQFF.

The CDR3 region is CSVVGDPGTGNGEAFF. The chain is built from TRBV29-1 and TRBJ1-1; TCRdb gives TRBD1 as the D gene, but with no DNA this cannot be confirmed. This CDR3 is 16 amino acids long. The germline V gene encodes CDR1 SQVTM and CDR2 ANQGSEA.

The rearrangement links TRBV27 to TRBJ2-6; TCRdb names TRBD2, which stays unverified in the absence of DNA. This CDR3 spans 15 amino acids. CDR1 is MNHEY and CDR2 is SMNVEV in the germline V gene (reference sequence). The CDR3 protein is CASRLGGAGANVLTF.

J is TRBJ2-1 and V is TRBV29-1; lacking DNA, the TRBD1 call made by TCRdb goes unchecked. Germline CDR1 and CDR2: SQVTM and ANQGSEA. The CDR3 spans 13 residues. The CDR3 here is CSGAQGGYNEQFF.